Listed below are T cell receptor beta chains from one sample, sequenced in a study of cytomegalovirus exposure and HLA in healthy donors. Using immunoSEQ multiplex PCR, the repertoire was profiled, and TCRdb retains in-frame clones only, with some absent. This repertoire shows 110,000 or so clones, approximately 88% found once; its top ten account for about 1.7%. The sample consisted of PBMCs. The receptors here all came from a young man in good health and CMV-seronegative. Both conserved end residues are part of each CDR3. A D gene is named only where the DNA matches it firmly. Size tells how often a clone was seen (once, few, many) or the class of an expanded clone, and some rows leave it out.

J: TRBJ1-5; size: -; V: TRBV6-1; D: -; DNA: TGTGCCAGCAGCCAAAATAGCAATCAGCCCCAGCATTTT; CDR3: CASSQNSNQPQHF
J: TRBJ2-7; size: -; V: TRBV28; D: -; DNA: TGTGCCAGCAGTTTAGCGGGGGCTAACGAGCAGTACTTC; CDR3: CASSLAGANEQYF
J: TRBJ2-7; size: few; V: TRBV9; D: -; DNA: TGTGCCAGCAGTGATGAGTCCAGGGGTTTCGAGCAGTACTTC; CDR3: CASSDESRGFEQYF
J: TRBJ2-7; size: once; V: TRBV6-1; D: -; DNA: TGTGCCAGCAGAGGGACTGACTCCTACGAGCAGTACTTC; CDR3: CASRGTDSYEQYF
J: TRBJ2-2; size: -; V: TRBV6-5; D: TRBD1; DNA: TGTGCCAGCAGCCCTAATAACAGGGGAGCCGGGGAGCTGTTTTTT; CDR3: CASSPNNRGAGELFF
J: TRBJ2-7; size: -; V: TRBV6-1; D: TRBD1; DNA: TGTGCCAGCGGAAAACAGGGGGCGCGGTCCTACGAGCAGTACTTC; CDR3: CASGKQGARSYEQYF
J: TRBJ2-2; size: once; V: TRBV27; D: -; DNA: TGTGCCAGCAGAACCACTTTGGGGGAGCTGTTTTTT; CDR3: CASRTTLGELFF
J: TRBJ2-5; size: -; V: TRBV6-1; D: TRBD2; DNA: TGTGCCAGCAGAAAAGGGACTAGCGGGCCGGGAACCCAGTACTTC; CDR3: CASRKGTSGPGTQYF
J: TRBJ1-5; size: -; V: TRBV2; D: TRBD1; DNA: TGTGCCAGCAGTAGACAGGGATTTGGCAATCAGCCCCAGCATTTT; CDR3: CASSRQGFGNQPQHF
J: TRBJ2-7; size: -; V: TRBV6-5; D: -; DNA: TGTGCCAGCAAGAGGGCCTACGAGCAGTACTTC; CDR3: CASKRAYEQYF
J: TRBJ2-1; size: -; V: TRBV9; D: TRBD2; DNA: TGTGCCAGCAGCGTAGAGGGACTAGCTTTGTTCTTC; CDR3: CASSVEGLALFF
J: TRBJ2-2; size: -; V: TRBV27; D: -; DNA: TGTGCCAGCAGTATGGGACACAGAACCGGGGAGCTGTTTTTT; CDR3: CASSMGHRTGELFF
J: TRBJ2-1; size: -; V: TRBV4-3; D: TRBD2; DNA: TGCGCCAGCAGCCAAGATCGTAAGCGGGGGGGAGGACTCAATGAGCAGTTCTTC; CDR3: CASSQDRKRGGGLNEQFF
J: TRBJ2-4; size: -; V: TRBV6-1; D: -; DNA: TGTGCCAGCAGGGAAAATCCCAACAGAATAGCCAAAAACATTCAGTACTTC; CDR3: CASRENPNRIAKNIQYF
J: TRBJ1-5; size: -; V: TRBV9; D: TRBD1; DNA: TGTGCCAGCAGCGTAATGGGACAGCGGTCGAATAGCAATCAGCCCCAGCATTTT; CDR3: CASSVMGQRSNSNQPQHF
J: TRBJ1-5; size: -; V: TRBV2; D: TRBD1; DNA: TGTGCCAGCAGTGACAGGGGGAATCAGCCCCAGCATTTT; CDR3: CASSDRGNQPQHF
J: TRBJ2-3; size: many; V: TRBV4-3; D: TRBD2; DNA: TGCGCCAGCAGCCAATCAGTCGGGCGGGGGTTATTCGATACGCAGTATTTT; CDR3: CASSQSVGRGLFDTQYF
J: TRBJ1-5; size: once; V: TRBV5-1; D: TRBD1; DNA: TGCGCCAGCAGCCCGGGACAGGGTAGCAATCAGCCCCAGCATTTT; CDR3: CASSPGQGSNQPQHF
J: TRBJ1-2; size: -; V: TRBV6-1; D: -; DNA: TGTGCCAGCAGCCAAAGAGGGATAAACTATGGCTACACCTTC; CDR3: CASSQRGINYGYTF
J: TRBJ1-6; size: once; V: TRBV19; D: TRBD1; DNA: TGTGCCAGTAGTATGACAGGGATCTCCTATAATTCACCCCTCCACTTT; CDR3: CASSMTGISYNSPLHF
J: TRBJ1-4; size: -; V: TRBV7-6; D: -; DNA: TGTGCCAGCAGCTTGCCCAGGGGAGGGTGGGAAAAACTGTTTTTT; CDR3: CASSLPRGGWEKLFF
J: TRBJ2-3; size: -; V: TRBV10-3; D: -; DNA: TGTGCCATCAGTGAAGCGGAACGCGCCGCAGATACGCAGTATTTT; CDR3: CAISEAERAADTQYF